What follows are 27 T cell receptor beta chains derived from one specimen sequenced in a study of graft-versus-host responses after intestinal transplantation (dated by TCRdb to about 2021). The library was produced with the immunoSEQ multiplex PCR assay. The source is immuneACCESS, and TCRdb retained only in-frame sequences with V and J called. Part of the clones is not carried over; for the studies checked, unresolved V genes explain less than half of this, and the remainder is unexplained. Recorded for this sample are about 9,600 clones; about 95% of them occurred a single time. The leading ten clones occupy around 16% of the sample. This sample comprised bone marrow, obtained approximately 1.5 years after intestinal transplantation. Receptors originate from a human patient who received an intestinal transplant, so some T cells may come from the graft donor.

The chain links TRBV13 to TRBJ1-5; D is perhaps TRBD1 (6 bases). Germline V gives CDR1 PRHDT, CDR2 FYEKMQ (reference sequence). V lost 0 bases, J lost 5 bases, and 8 bases lay in between. The CDR3 contains 14 residues. For the CDR3, the DNA is TGTGCCAGCAGCTTAGGCAGGGGAGATCAGCCCCAGCATTTT. Translating it yields CASSLGRGDQPQHF.

The chain recombines TRBV6-6 with TRBJ1-1; no reliable D call. The CDR3 is 14 amino acids. Germline CDR1 reads MNHNY; CDR2 reads SVGAGI (reference sequence). The V and J ends lost 0 bases and 6 bases respectively, with 11 bases between them. CDR3 in amino acids: CASSYSNLDSEAFF. The CDR3 region has the DNA TGTGCCAGCAGTTACTCGAATTTGGACTCTGAAGCTTTCTTT.

The chain employs TRBV6-5 and TRBJ2-1, with 8 bases that match TRBD2. Germline CDR1 reads MNHEY; CDR2 reads SVGAGI. CDR3 size: 16 residues. V shed 0 bases and J 9 bases; nucleotides not matched to a gene: 10. CDR3 sequence (DNA): TGTGCCAGCAGTTACTCATCCCTAGCGGGCGGAGGTGAGCAGTTCTTC. It yields the protein CASSYSSLAGGGEQFF.

The V call is TRBV28, the J call TRBJ2-7; 12 bases match TRBD2. J was trimmed by 6 bases and V by 5 bases; bases with no gene match: 11. This CDR3 comprises 16 residues. CDR1 and CDR2 (germline): MDHEN, SYDVKM. CDR3 in amino acids: CASSPGLAGFPLEQYF. CDR3 coding DNA: TGTGCCAGCAGTCCAGGACTAGCGGGATTTCCTCTCGAGCAGTACTTC.

The chain combines TRBV7-9 with TRBJ1-5, with 8 bases matching TRBD1. Germline loops: CDR1 SEHNR, CDR2 FQNEAQ (reference sequence). V lost 3 bases to trimming and J lost 0 bases; unmatched junction nucleotides: 10. The CDR3 spans 18 residues. The CDR3 protein is CASSFGQGPERSNQPQHF. The CDR3 DNA is TGTGCCAGCAGCTTTGGACAGGGACCCGAACGTAGCAATCAGCCCCAGCATTTT.

V gene TRBV5-1 combines with J gene TRBJ2-1, with TRBD2 matching over 8 bases. The ends lost 8 bases at V and 6 bases at J; junction bases unmatched: 10. This CDR3 is 14 amino acids long. Germline V gene lookup returns CDR1 SGHRS and CDR2 YFSETQ. CDR3: CASHMAGGGNEQFF. CDR3 in DNA: TGCGCCAGTCATATGGCGGGAGGTGGCAATGAGCAGTTCTTC.

The genes are TRBV6-1 and TRBJ1-3; 10 bases line up with TRBD1. Unmatched junction bases numbered 9, after V lost 7 bases and J lost 6 bases. The CDR3 sequence is 15 residues long. Per the germline V gene, CDR1 is MNHNS and CDR2 is SASEGT. The CDR3 spells CASNTPGTGANTIYF. CDR3 DNA: TGTGCCAGCAACACACCCGGGACAGGGGCAAACACCATATATTTT.

The chain has TRBV11-2 and TRBJ2-3, with D perhaps TRBD1 (6 bases). Looked up from germline, CDR1 is SGHAT and CDR2 is FQNNGV. Between the trimmed V and J ends, which lost 0 bases and 4 bases, there was a span of 17 bases. CDR3 length: 17 residues. The CDR3 DNA reads as TGTGCCAGCAGCTTAGACGGTCAGGGGAGAGGGGCAGATACGCAGTATTTT. Its translation is CASSLDGQGRGADTQYF.

This clone has just one count. This rearrangement joins TRBV2 to TRBJ1-2; the D gene is possibly TRBD1 (5 bases). Germline V gene sequence: CDR1 SNHLY, CDR2 FYNNEI. The CDR3 runs to 14 residues. Deletions cut 3 bases from V and 2 bases from J, with 10 bases between. The CDR3 loop reads CASSDRAGNYGYTF. The CDR3 DNA sequence: TGTGCCAGCAGTGACCGGGCAGGGAACTATGGCTACACCTTC.

The J gene is TRBJ1-1, the V gene TRBV7-6; no firm D call. The ends were cut back, 3 bases at V and 1 base at J, with 6 bases in the middle. Germline V lookup: CDR1 SGHVS, CDR2 FNYEAQ. The CDR3 contains 13 residues. CDR3 amino acids: CASSLRTNTEAFF. DNA for the CDR3: TGTGCCAGCAGCTTGAGAACGAACACTGAAGCTTTCTTT.

The chain joins TRBV5-1 to TRBJ2-1; D uncertain. The germline V gene has CDR1 SGHRS and CDR2 YFSETQ. The CDR3 consists of 13 residues. V was clipped by 0 bases and J by 9 bases, with 10 bases between them. The DNA of the CDR3 is TGCGCCAGCAGCTTGGTCGGCGAAAGTGAGCAGTTCTTC. This gives the protein CASSLVGESEQFF.

V gene TRBV28 combines with J gene TRBJ2-1, with D perhaps assigned TRBD1 or TRBD2 (6 bases each). Per the germline V gene, CDR1 is MDHEN and CDR2 is SYDVKM. The CDR3 sequence is 13 residues long. Trimming took off 1 base at V and 8 bases at J, with 9 bases between the two ends. CDR3 residues: CASSLSGADEQFF. CDR3 in DNA: TGTGCCAGCAGTTTATCGGGGGCCGATGAGCAGTTCTTC.

Notes on this clone: A read error may account for a junction end that differs from germline. The chain couples TRBV5-4 to TRBJ2-5; D possibly corresponds to TRBD2 (6 bases). The CDR3 runs to 16 residues. CDR1 and CDR2 (germline): SGHNT, YYREEE (reference sequence). CDR3 DNA sequence: TGTGCCGGCAGCACAGCACTACCTTTCGGGGGAGAGACCCAGTACTTC. Translation gives CAGSTALPFGGETQYF.

The genes are TRBV10-1 and TRBJ2-2; perhaps TRBD1 as D (6 bases). Germline loops: CDR1 WNHNN, CDR2 SYGVQD (reference sequence). The ends were cut back, 5 bases at V and 7 bases at J, with 17 bases in the middle. There are 15 residues in the CDR3. CDR3 protein: CASSYSGAQHGELFF. The CDR3 DNA sequence: TGCGCCAGCAGTTACTCAGGGGCCCAACACGGGGAGCTGTTTTTT.

The chain uses TRBV27 and TRBJ2-7; D unresolved. The CDR3 consists of 14 residues. V lost 6 bases, J lost 2 bases, and 14 bases lay in between. In germline, CDR1 is MNHEY, CDR2 SMNVEV (reference sequence). The CDR3 loop is CASSPAHLTYEQYF. The CDR3 DNA reads as TGTGCCAGCAGCCCTGCCCACCTGACCTACGAGCAGTACTTC.

V is TRBV7-2 and J is TRBJ1-2; D is unresolved. The CDR3 spans 10 residues. Germline V gene data show CDR1 as SGHTA and CDR2 as FQGNSA. With 7 bases removed from V and 5 bases from J, the gap between germline ends came to 5 bases. The CDR3 loop is CASKEYGYTF. CDR3 nucleotides: TGTGCCAGCAAGGAGTATGGCTACACCTTC.

In the case of this clone: An end of the junction does not agree with germline; a read error may underlie this. The chain has TRBV27 and TRBJ2-7; TRBD1 aligns across 9 bases. Germline CDR1 is MNHEY and CDR2 is SMNVEV (reference sequence). The CDR3 is made up of 12 amino acids. CDR3 amino acids: CASRQDRGSLGF. Here the CDR3 DNA reads TGTGCCAGCCGTCAGGACAGGGGCTCCTTAGGCTTC.

This chain connects TRBV6-1 to TRBJ2-3, with 12 positions matching TRBD2. V lost 2 bases and J lost 0; bases outside the gene matches: 3. Germline lookup yields CDR1 MNHNS and CDR2 SASEGT. This CDR3 is built from 17 residues. CDR3 amino acids: CASSELAGGPSTDTQYF. The CDR3 nucleotides read TGTGCCAGCAGTGAACTAGCGGGAGGGCCTAGCACAGATACGCAGTATTTT.

The CDR3 spells CASSRDRGGSGANVLTF. CDR3 DNA sequence: TGCGCCAGCAGCCGGGACAGGGGAGGCTCTGGGGCCAACGTCCTGACTTTC. The chain joins TRBV4-1 to TRBJ2-6, with 10 bases matching TRBD1. The CDR3 contains 17 residues. V shed 4 bases and J 0 bases; nucleotides not matched to a gene: 3. Germline V lookup: CDR1 MGHRA, CDR2 YSYEKL.

This sequence joins TRBV5-6 and TRBJ2-3, with TRBD2 as a possible D gene (6 bases). V was cut by 2 bases and J by 2 bases, with 9 bases left in between. The CDR3 runs 14 residues. CDR1 SGHDT and CDR2 YYEEEE come from the germline V gene. The DNA of the CDR3 is TGTGCCAGCAGCTTTCGGGGGACCACAGATACGCAGTATTTT. It yields the protein CASSFRGTTDTQYF.

This rearrangement joins TRBV11-3 to TRBJ2-6, with D possibly being TRBD2 (7 bases). V lost 3 bases and J lost 0, with 12 bases in between. This CDR3 has 17 amino acids. Germline CDR1 and CDR2: SGHNT and YENEEA. The CDR3 sequence: CASSLGGGGSGANVLTF. The CDR3 bases are TGTGCCAGCAGCTTGGGGGGAGGGGGCTCTGGGGCCAACGTCCTGACTTTC.

With respect to this clone: An end of the junction does not agree with germline; a read error may underlie this. V usage is TRBV4-2 and J usage is TRBJ1-1; D call uncertain. Germline V CDR1 and CDR2: LGHNA, YNFKEQ. The CDR3 is 13 amino acids. In nucleotides, the CDR3 is TGTGCCAACAGCTCTCCTGGGAACACTGAAGCTTTCTTT. It specifies CANSSPGNTEAFF.

The chain links TRBV11-1 to TRBJ2-7; D may be TRBD1 (6 bases). The V end lost 3 bases, the J end lost 4 bases, and 16 bases lay between the germline ends. CDR3 length equals 15 residues. Germline CDR1 and CDR2: SGHAT and FQDESV (reference sequence). CDR3 sequence: CASSLGNRVGYEQYF. In nucleotides, the CDR3 is TGTGCCAGCAGCTTGGGAAACAGGGTAGGGTACGAGCAGTACTTC.

This clone was found once. The gene calls are TRBV5-1 and TRBJ2-7, with a tentative D call TRBD2 (5 bases). The CDR3 runs to 14 residues. Trimming took off 4 bases at V and 0 bases at J, with 11 bases between the two ends. The V gene's germline CDR1 is SGHRS and CDR2 YFSETQ. In DNA, the CDR3 is TGCGCCAGCAGCCTGAGCGGAAGCTCCTACGAGCAGTACTTC. Translated, it gives CASSLSGSSYEQYF.

This clone showed up just once. The V gene is TRBV6-5, the J gene TRBJ1-5, with no clear D. Looked up from germline, CDR1 is MNHEY and CDR2 is SVGAGI. The ends were cut back, 4 bases at V and 0 bases at J, with 10 bases in the middle. The CDR3 has 15 residues. Written as DNA, the CDR3 is TGTGCCAGCAGTTTATCGGGGAATAGCAATCAGCCCCAGCATTTT. Its translation is CASSLSGNSNQPQHF.

The CDR3 here is CASSLLASGPSSYNEQFF. DNA of the CDR3: TGCGCCAGCAGCTTACTAGCATCGGGGCCTAGCTCCTACAATGAGCAGTTCTTC. The chain combines TRBV5-1 with TRBJ2-1; TRBD2 might be the D (6 bases). Trimming stripped 2 bases from V and 0 bases from J, with 18 bases between. Germline loops: CDR1 SGHRS, CDR2 YFSETQ. CDR3 length equals 18 residues.

This rearrangement joins TRBV1 to TRBJ2-7; the table's TRBD1 call for D was not verified on the DNA. TRBV1 is tagged as a pseudogene. The CDR3 is made up of 18 amino acids. Here the CDR3 DNA reads TGCACCAGCAGCCAAGAAGTCGCAGGGACAGTTCGGTCCTACGAGCAGTACTTC. The encoded protein is CTSSQEVAGTVRSYEQYF.